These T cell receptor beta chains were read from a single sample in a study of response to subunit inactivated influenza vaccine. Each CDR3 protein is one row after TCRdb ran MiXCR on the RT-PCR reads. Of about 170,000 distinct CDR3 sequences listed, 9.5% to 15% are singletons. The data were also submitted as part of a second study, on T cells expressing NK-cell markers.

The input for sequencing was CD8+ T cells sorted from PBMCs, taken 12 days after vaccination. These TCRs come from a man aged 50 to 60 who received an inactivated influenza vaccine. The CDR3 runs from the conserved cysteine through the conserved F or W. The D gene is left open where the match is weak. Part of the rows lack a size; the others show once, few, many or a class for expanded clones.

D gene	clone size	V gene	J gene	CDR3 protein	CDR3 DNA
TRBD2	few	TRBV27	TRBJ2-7	CASSPNTPSGNPYEQYF	TGTGCCAGCAGTCCGAACACCCCTAGCGGGAACCCGTACGAGCAGTACTTC
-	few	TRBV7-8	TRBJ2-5	CASSLEEGGDNQETQYF	TGTGCCAGCAGCTTAGAAGAGGGGGGGGATAACCAAGAGACCCAGTACTTC
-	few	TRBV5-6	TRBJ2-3	CASSWPGVLTDTQYF	TGTGCCAGCAGCTGGCCAGGGGTCCTCACAGATACGCAGTATTTT
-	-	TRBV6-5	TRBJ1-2	CASSYSIGENYGYTF	TGTGCCAGCAGTTACTCGATTGGGGAGAACTATGGCTACACCTTC
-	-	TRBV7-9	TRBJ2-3	CASSFSGGETDTQYF	TGTGCCAGCAGCTTCTCGGGGGGCGAAACAGATACGCAGTATTTT
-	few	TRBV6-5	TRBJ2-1	CASSHGGSYNEQFF	TGTGCCAGCAGTCACGGTGGCAGCTACAATGAGCAGTTCTTC
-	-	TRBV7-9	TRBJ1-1	CASSLVMNTEAFF	TGTGCCAGCAGCTTAGTCATGAACACTGAAGCTTTCTTT
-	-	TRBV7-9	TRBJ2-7	CASNKGGGYYEQYF	TGTGCCAGCAACAAAGGAGGGGGCTATTACGAGCAGTACTTC
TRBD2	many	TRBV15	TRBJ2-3	CATSGKLAGGTDTQYF	TGTGCCACCAGCGGAAAACTAGCGGGGGGCACAGATACGCAGTATTTT
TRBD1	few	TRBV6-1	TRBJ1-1	CASSVTGGSRRDTEAFF	TGTGCCAGCAGCGTAACAGGGGGCAGTAGACGAGACACTGAAGCTTTCTTT
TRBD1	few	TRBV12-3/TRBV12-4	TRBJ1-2	CASSFFRQGADFYGYTF	TGTGCCAGCAGTTTTTTTCGACAGGGGGCCGACTTCTATGGCTACACCTTC
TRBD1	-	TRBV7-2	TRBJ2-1	CASSWGQGGYNEQFF	TGTGCCAGCAGCTGGGGACAGGGAGGCTACAATGAGCAGTTCTTC
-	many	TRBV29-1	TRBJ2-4	CSVEGDNKNIQYF	TGCAGCGTTGAAGGGGACAACAAAAACATTCAGTACTTC
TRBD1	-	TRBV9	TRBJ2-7	CASSSRDRGSYEQYF	TGTGCCAGCAGCTCCCGGGACAGGGGATCGTACGAGCAGTACTTC
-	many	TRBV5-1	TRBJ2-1	CASSLLAASSSYNEQFF	TGCGCCAGCAGCTTGTTGGCAGCCTCGAGCTCCTACAATGAGCAGTTCTTC
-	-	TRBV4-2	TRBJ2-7	CASSHQDHYEQYF	TGTGCCAGCAGCCACCAGGACCACTACGAGCAGTACTTC
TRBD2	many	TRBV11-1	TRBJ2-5	CASSLELAEETQYF	TGTGCCAGCAGCTTGGAACTAGCGGAAGAGACCCAGTACTTC
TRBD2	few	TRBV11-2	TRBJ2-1	CASSLGVVGRGEQFF	TGTGCCAGCAGCTTAGGGGTAGTCGGGAGGGGTGAGCAGTTCTTC
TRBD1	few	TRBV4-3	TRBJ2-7	CASSQDVQGASGQYF	TGCGCCAGCAGCCAAGATGTACAGGGGGCTAGTGGGCAGTACTTC
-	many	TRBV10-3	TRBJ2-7	CAISDRGISGRSFGYEQYF	TGTGCCATCAGTGACCGCGGGATCAGCGGCCGGTCCTTCGGCTACGAGCAGTACTTC
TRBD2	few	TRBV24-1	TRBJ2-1	CATSGLTSGSIHEQFF	TGTGCCACCAGTGGTCTGACTAGCGGGAGTATCCATGAGCAGTTCTTC
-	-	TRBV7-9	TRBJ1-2	CASSLEVAENYGYTF	TGTGCCAGCAGCTTGGAAGTAGCGGAAAACTATGGCTACACCTTC
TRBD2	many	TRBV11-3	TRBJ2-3	CASSGRDIAGGRSTDTQYF	TGTGCCAGCAGCGGACGCGATATAGCGGGAGGCCGAAGCACAGATACGCAGTATTTT
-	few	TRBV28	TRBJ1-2	CASSPSFPGGVYGYTF	TGTGCCAGCAGTCCGTCTTTCCCTGGGGGGGTCTATGGCTACACCTTC
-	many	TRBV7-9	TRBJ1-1	CASSLVRQGYMNTEAFF	TGTGCCAGCAGCTTAGTTCGCCAGGGTTACATGAACACTGAAGCTTTCTTT
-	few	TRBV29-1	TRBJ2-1	CSVEGSLIYWGNEQFF	TGCAGCGTTGAAGGGTCTTTGATCTACTGGGGCAATGAGCAGTTCTTC
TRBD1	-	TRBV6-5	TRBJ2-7	CASSYSRDRRVSEQYF	TGTGCCAGCAGTTACTCTAGGGACAGGAGAGTCTCCGAGCAGTACTTC
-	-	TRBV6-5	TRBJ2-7	CASSTWTGSYEQYF	TGTGCCAGCAGTACTTGGACGGGCTCCTACGAGCAGTACTTC
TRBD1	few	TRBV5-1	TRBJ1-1	CASSLGTGTGNTEAFF	TGCGCCAGCAGCTTGGGTACCGGGACAGGGAACACTGAAGCTTTCTTT
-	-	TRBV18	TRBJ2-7	CASSPEGLHYEQYF	TGTGCCAGCTCACCGGAGGGGTTGCACTACGAGCAGTACTTC
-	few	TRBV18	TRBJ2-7	CASSPYPGYEQYF	TGTGCCAGCTCACCATATCCGGGTTACGAGCAGTACTTC
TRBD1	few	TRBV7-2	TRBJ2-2	CASSLARVQGAPGELFF	TGTGCCAGCAGCTTAGCTAGAGTACAGGGGGCGCCCGGGGAGCTGTTTTTT
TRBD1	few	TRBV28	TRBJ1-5	CASSSWDRGVEDQPQHF	TGTGCCAGCAGTTCGTGGGACAGGGGTGTAGAGGATCAGCCCCAGCATTTT
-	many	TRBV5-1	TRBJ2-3	CASSQEEAGTDTQYF	TGCGCCAGCAGCCAGGAGGAAGCGGGCACAGATACGCAGTATTTT
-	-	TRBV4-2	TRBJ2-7	CASSASAYSYEQYF	TGTGCCAGCAGCGCTAGCGCATACTCCTACGAGCAGTACTTC
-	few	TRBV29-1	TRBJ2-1	CSVEPTGGQYNEQFF	TGCAGCGTTGAACCCACCGGGGGGCAGTACAATGAGCAGTTCTTC
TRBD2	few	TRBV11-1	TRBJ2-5	CASSFVGLAGAGKETQYF	TGTGCCAGCAGCTTTGTTGGGCTAGCGGGAGCAGGGAAAGAGACCCAGTACTTC
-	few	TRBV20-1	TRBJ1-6	CSARDRPAISPLHF	TGCAGTGCTAGAGATCGGCCAGCCATTTCACCCCTCCACTTT
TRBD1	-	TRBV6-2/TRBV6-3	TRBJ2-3	CASSQTGGGDTQYF	TGTGCCAGCAGCCAGACAGGGGGCGGAGATACGCAGTATTTT
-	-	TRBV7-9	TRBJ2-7	CASSRGPEQYF	TGTGCCAGCAGCCGGGGACCGGAGCAGTACTTC
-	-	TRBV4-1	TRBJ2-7	CASSQQGDRGEQYF	TGCGCCAGCAGCCAACAGGGTGATAGGGGCGAGCAGTACTTC
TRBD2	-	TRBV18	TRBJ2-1	CASSPPFGLAADEQFF	TGTGCCAGCTCACCACCGTTCGGACTAGCGGCGGATGAGCAGTTCTTC
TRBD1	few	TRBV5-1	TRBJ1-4	CASSLVGGGTNEKLFF	TGCGCCAGCAGCCTGGTAGGAGGGGGCACTAATGAAAAACTGTTTTTT
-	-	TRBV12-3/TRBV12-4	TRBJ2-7	CASSLARYSYEQYF	TGTGCCAGCAGTTTAGCTCGGTATTCCTACGAGCAGTACTTC
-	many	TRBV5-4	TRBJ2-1	CASTGHYNEQFF	TGTGCCAGCACGGGACATTACAATGAGCAGTTCTTC
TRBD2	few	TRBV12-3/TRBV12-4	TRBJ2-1	CASRPGLAGGLSYNEQFF	TGTGCCAGCAGGCCGGGACTAGCGGGGGGTCTGTCCTACAATGAGCAGTTCTTC
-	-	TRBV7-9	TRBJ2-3	CASSLDGSRGTQYF	TGTGCCAGCAGCTTAGACGGGAGTCGTGGTACGCAGTATTTT
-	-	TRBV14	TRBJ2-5	CASSQQGKETQYF	TGTGCCAGCAGCCAACAGGGGAAAGAGACCCAGTACTTC
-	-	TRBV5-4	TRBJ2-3	CASSLGLGLAPFGTDTQYF	TGTGCCAGCAGCTTAGGGTTAGGACTCGCCCCGTTCGGGACAGATACGCAGTATTTT
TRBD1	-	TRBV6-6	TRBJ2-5	CASRQGVETQYF	TGTGCCAGCAGGCAGGGGGTAGAGACCCAGTACTTC
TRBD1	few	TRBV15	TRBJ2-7	CATSRATGGYEQYF	TGTGCCACCAGCAGAGCGACAGGGGGCTACGAGCAGTACTTC
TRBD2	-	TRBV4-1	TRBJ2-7	CASSQVSSGGTYEQYF	TGCGCCAGCAGCCAAGTAAGCAGCGGGGGGACCTACGAGCAGTACTTC
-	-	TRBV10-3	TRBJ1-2	CAISEVTSNYGYTF	TGTGCCATCAGTGAGGTCACCTCTAACTATGGCTACACCTTC
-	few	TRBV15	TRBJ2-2	CATSRDWGTTGELFF	TGTGCCACCAGCAGAGATTGGGGAACGACCGGGGAGCTGTTTTTT
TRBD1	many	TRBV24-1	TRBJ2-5	CATSEEGQGPQETQYF	TGTGCCACCAGTGAGGAGGGACAGGGACCGCAAGAGACCCAGTACTTC
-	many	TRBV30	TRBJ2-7	CAWSLDRISYEQYF	TGTGCCTGGAGTCTCGACAGGATCTCCTACGAGCAGTACTTC
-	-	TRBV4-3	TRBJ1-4	CASSPHQGPNEKLFF	TGCGCCAGCAGCCCACATCAGGGACCCAATGAAAAACTGTTTTTT
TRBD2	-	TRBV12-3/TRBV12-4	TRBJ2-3	CASSPTSGYTDTQYF	TGTGCCAGCAGTCCAACTAGCGGATACACAGATACGCAGTATTTT
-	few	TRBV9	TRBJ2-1	CASSDSGSGNEQFF	TGTGCCAGCAGCGACTCGGGTTCGGGCAATGAGCAGTTCTTC